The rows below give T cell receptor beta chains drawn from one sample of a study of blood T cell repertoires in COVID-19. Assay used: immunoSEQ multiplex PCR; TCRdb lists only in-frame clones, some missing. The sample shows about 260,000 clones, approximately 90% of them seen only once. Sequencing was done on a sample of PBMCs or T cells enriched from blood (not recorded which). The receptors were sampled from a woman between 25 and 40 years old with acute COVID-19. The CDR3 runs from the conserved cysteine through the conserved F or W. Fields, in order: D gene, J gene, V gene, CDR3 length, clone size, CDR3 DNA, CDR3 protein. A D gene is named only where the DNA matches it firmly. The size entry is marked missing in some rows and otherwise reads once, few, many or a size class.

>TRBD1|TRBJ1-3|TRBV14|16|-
TGTGCCAGCAGCCCGCGGACAGGGGGCCTCGGGAACACCATATATTTT
CASSPRTGGLGNTIYF
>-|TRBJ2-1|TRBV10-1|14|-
TGCGCCAGCAGTCAAATGAAGACCGGGACAGAGCAGTTCTTC
CASSQMKTGTEQFF
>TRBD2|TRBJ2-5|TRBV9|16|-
TGTGCCAGCAGCGTAGCTCTAGCGGGAGTACAAGAGACCCAGTACTTC
CASSVALAGVQETQYF
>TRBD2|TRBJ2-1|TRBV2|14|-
TGTGCCAGCAGCCAATCTCTTAGCGGGAATGAGCAGTTCTTC
CASSQSLSGNEQFF
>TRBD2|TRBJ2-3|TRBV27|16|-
TGTGCCAGCAGTTTATACCGAGCGACTAGCTCAGATACGCAGTATTTT
CASSLYRATSSDTQYF
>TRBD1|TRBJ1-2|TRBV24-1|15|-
TGTGCCACCAGTGACCAGAAGGACAGGGAGGATGGCTACACCTTC
CATSDQKDREDGYTF
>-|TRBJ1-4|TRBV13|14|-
TGTGCCAGCAGCTTTAAGGGAGCCAATGAAAAACTGTTTTTT
CASSFKGANEKLFF
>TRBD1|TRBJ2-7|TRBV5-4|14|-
TGTGCCAGCAGCACCGGGACAGGGAGCTACGAGCAGTACTTC
CASSTGTGSYEQYF
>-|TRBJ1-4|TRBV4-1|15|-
TGCGCCAGCAGCCAAGGACGAGGGTTGGAGGAAAAACTGTTTTTT
CASSQGRGLEEKLFF
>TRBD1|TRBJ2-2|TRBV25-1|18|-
TGTGCCAGCAGTGCGCAGACAGGGGGCTGGAAATCCGCCGGGGAGCTGTTTTTT
CASSAQTGGWKSAGELFF
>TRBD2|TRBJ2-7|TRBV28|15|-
TGTGCCAGCAGGCTACGGACTAGTAGGTCCTACGAGCAGTACTTC
CASRLRTSRSYEQYF
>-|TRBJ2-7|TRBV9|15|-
TGTGCCAGCAGCGTTGGTAGCGGAGGTCCCTACGAGCAGTACTTC
CASSVGSGGPYEQYF
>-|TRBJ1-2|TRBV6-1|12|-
TGTGCCAGCAGTGAACTCGACTATGGCTACACCTTC
CASSELDYGYTF
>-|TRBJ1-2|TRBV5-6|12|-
TGTGCCAGCAGCTCCGGGATTTATCTCTACACCTTC
CASSSGIYLYTF
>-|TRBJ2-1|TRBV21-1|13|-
TGTGCCAGCAGCAAAATGGGACTAGTTGAGCAGTTCTTC
CASSKMGLVEQFF
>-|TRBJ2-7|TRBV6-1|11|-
TGTGCCAGCAGTGACAGGGACGAGCAGTACTTC
CASSDRDEQYF
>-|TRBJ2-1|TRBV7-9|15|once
TGTGCCAGCAGCCCCGGGTTGAGCTCCTACAATGAGCAGTTCTTC
CASSPGLSSYNEQFF
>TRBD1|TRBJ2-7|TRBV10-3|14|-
TGTGCCATCACCAAAACCACAGGGGACTACGAGCAGTACTTC
CAITKTTGDYEQYF
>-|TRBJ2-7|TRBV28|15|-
TGTGCCAGCAGCAGCTTGGGAGGCGGGGAATACGAGCAGTACTTC
CASSSLGGGEYEQYF
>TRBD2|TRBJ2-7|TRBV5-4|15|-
TGTGCCAGCAGCGCCAGTAGCGGGAGTCCCTACGAGCAGTACTTC
CASSASSGSPYEQYF
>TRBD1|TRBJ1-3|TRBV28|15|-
TGTGCCAGCAGGATAGGCGGGACAGGGGGAAACACCATATATTTT
CASRIGGTGGNTIYF
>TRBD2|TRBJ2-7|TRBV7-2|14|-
TGTGCCAGCAGCCCCACCAGGGAGGGCGGCGAGCAGTACTTC
CASSPTREGGEQYF
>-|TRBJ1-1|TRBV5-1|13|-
TGCGCCAGCAGCTTGTTGGGGGCTACTGAAGCTTTCTTT
CASSLLGATEAFF
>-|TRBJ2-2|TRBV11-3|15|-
TGTGCCAGCAGCTTAGGACAGGGGAGGGCCGGGGAGCTGTTTTTT
CASSLGQGRAGELFF
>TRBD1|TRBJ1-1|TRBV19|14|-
TGTGCCAGTATCCGGGACAGGGGAAAATATGAAGCTTTCTTT
CASIRDRGKYEAFF
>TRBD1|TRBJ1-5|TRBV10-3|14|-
TGTGCCATCAGTGAGGGGGGACAGGGACCGCCCCAGCATTTT
CAISEGGQGPPQHF
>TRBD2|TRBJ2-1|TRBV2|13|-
TGTGCCACCTCAGCGGGAGTGGGCAATGAGCAGTTCTTC
CATSAGVGNEQFF